This TCR beta chain stems from a study of T cell responses to AZD1222 COVID-19 vaccine. Study-wide results and caveats: Spike regions recognized by vaccine-associated CD4 TCRs spanned the protein, led by 160-218 and 743-854. Females outnumbered males among donors, who were mostly white British; clonal diversity was possibly underestimated. Nearly half of spike-specific TCRs reportedly target variant regions that are unmutated in the B.1.351 and B.1.1.7 variants. After two AZD1222 doses, spike-specific TCR breadth and depth rose versus day 0.

By share, this clone ranks as medium-sized. The antigen is not known. The CDR3 consists of 14 residues. Germline V gene data show CDR1 as SGHAT and CDR2 as FQNNGV. V lost 1 base to trimming and J lost 3 bases; unmatched junction nucleotides: 3. Data came from immunoSEQ multiplex PCR; TCRdb stores just in-frame clones and leaves some out. The sample lists 100,000 to 150,000 clones; more than 70% were seen once. This specimen consisted of peripheral blood, obtained 28 days after the second AZD1222 dose. The TCR comes from an adult who received the AZD1222 COVID-19 vaccine. This rearrangement joins TRBV11-2 to TRBJ2-7; 7 nucleotides match TRBD1. CDR3 in DNA: TGTGCCAGCAGCTTAGGTCCAGGGGGCTACGAGCAGTACTTC. Its protein is CASSLGPGGYEQYF.